What follows are 18 T cell receptor beta chains derived from one specimen sequenced in a study of OX40 agonist ivuxolimab in advanced cancers. Here immunoSEQ multiplex PCR was the method, and the copy in TCRdb shows in-frame clones only, minus some. The sample carries about 77,000 clones, 65% to 85% recorded once. This sample comprised CD4+ or CD8+ T cells sorted from blood, obtained in a trial of the OX40 agonist ivuxolimab. The receptors come from an adult with an advanced solid tumor such as melanoma, head and neck, liver or kidney cancer.

The chain recombines TRBV5-6 with TRBJ2-7; 9 positions match TRBD1. The length of the CDR3 is 15 residues. Germline CDR1 is SGHDT and CDR2 is YYEEEE. V lost 2 bases and J lost 5; bases outside the gene matches: 8. CDR3 nucleotide sequence: TGTGCCAGCAGCTTAACAGGGGGCGCAGATAACGAGCAGTACTTC. It translates to CASSLTGGADNEQYF.

V is TRBV5-1 and J is TRBJ2-1; D might be TRBD2 (5 bases). Germline assignment: CDR1 SGHRS and CDR2 YFSETQ. This CDR3 has 14 amino acids. The V end lost 0 bases, the J end lost 8 bases, and 12 bases lay between the germline ends. The CDR3 bases are TGCGCCAGCAGCTTGGCAGTAGCTAGCCATGAGCAGTTCTTC. This translates into CASSLAVASHEQFF. The full variable domain, completed using reference TRBV5-1 and TRBJ2-1, is KAGVTQTPRYLIKTRGQQVTLSCSPISGHRSVSWYQQTPGQGLQFLFEYFSETQRNKGNFPGRFSGRQFSNSRSEMNVSTLELGDSALYLCASSLAVASHEQFFGPGTRLTVL.

The rearrangement joins TRBV5-6 to TRBJ2-1; D uncertain. This CDR3 comprises 11 residues. Per the germline V gene, CDR1 is SGHDT and CDR2 is YYEEEE. V was shortened by 2 bases and J by 8 bases, with 5 bases between the two germline ends. The CDR3 DNA reads TGTGCCAGCAGCTTCTGGGATGAGCAGTTCTTC. Translated, it gives CASSFWDEQFF. The whole variable domain, filled in from reference TRBV5-6 and TRBJ2-1, reads DAGVTQSPTHLIKTRGQQVTLRCSPKSGHDTVSWYQQALGQGPQFIFQYYEEEERQRGNFPDRFSGHQFPNYSSELNVNALLLGDSALYLCASSFWDEQFFGPGTRLTVL.

The chain uses TRBV28 and TRBJ1-5, with TRBD1 matching over 8 bases. With 8 bases clipped from V and 4 bases from J, the junction kept 16 bases outside the gene matches. Germline loops: CDR1 MDHEN, CDR2 SYDVKM. CDR3 length equals 17 residues. The CDR3 region is CASGFGIRRQGNQPQHF. The CDR3 DNA follows: TGTGCCAGCGGCTTTGGGATTCGACGACAGGGGAATCAGCCCCAGCATTTT.

This clone has just one count. The chain is built from TRBV5-6 and TRBJ2-6; no clear D gene. Per the germline V gene, CDR1 is SGHDT and CDR2 is YYEEEE. There are 18 residues in the CDR3. The V gene lost 0 bases and the J gene lost 0 bases, with 13 bases spanning the gap. The CDR3 protein is CASSLDIQSFSGANVLTF. CDR3 in DNA: TGTGCCAGCAGCTTGGACATACAGAGTTTCTCTGGGGCCAACGTCCTGACTTTC. Filled out from reference TRBV5-6 and TRBJ2-6, the complete variable domain reads DAGVTQSPTHLIKTRGQQVTLRCSPKSGHDTVSWYQQALGQGPQFIFQYYEEEERQRGNFPDRFSGHQFPNYSSELNVNALLLGDSALYLCASSLDIQSFSGANVLTFGAGSRLTVL.

The J gene is TRBJ1-2, the V gene TRBV5-4; D is undetermined. Trimming stripped 4 bases from V and 8 bases from J, with 21 bases between. From germline, CDR1 is SGHNT and CDR2 YYREEE (reference sequence). The CDR3 spans 15 residues. CDR3 coding DNA: TGTGCCAGCAGCGCGGATCTCGGTTGGGGTCAGGGCTACACCTTC. It encodes CASSADLGWGQGYTF.

V and J are TRBV6-1 and TRBJ2-7; TRBD2 agrees at 11 bases. The V and J ends lost 11 bases and 4 bases, in that order; junction bases with no gene match: 10. The CDR3 loop spans 14 amino acids. CDR1 and CDR2 from the germline V gene are MNHNS and SASEGT. In DNA, the CDR3 is TGTGCCCATGCCGTGACTAGCGGGGATTACGAGCAGTACTTC. Its translation: CAHAVTSGDYEQYF.

The rearrangement joins TRBV4-1 to TRBJ2-5; 7 nucleotides agree with TRBD2. There are 15 residues in the CDR3. Germline CDR1 is MGHRA and CDR2 is YSYEKL. Trimming at V came to 1 base and at J to 2 bases, leaving 4 bases not matched to a gene. Here the CDR3 reads CASSQGAGAQETQYF. CDR3 sequence (DNA): TGCGCCAGCAGCCAAGGGGCGGGAGCACAAGAGACCCAGTACTTC.

This clone showed up just a few times. The genes are TRBV27 and TRBJ1-6, with no clear D. Germline assignment: CDR1 MNHEY and CDR2 SMNVEV (reference sequence). This CDR3 contains 14 residues. V was pared by 5 bases and J by 10 bases, with 15 bases between. CDR3 residues: CASSLSRRGSPLHF. As DNA, the CDR3 is TGTGCCAGCAGTCTCTCCCGCCGCGGGTCACCCCTCCACTTT.

This clone was counted a few times. The same CDR3 arises from other DNA sequences in this sample as well. The chain couples TRBV7-2 to TRBJ1-5; TRBD1 might be the D (5 bases). The length of the CDR3 is 13 residues. V lost 5 bases and J lost 7, with 12 bases in between. CDR1 SGHTA and CDR2 FQGNSA come from the germline V gene. CDR3 coding DNA: TGTGCCAGCAGCACCCAGGGTGCCCAGCCCCAGCATTTT. It encodes CASSTQGAQPQHF.

V and J are TRBV15 and TRBJ2-3, with TRBD2 matching 11 bases. Germline V gene lookup returns CDR1 LNHNV and CDR2 YYDKDF (reference sequence). After removal of 4 bases from V and 3 bases from J, the junction contained 9 bases not matched to a gene. CDR3 length: 17 amino acids. Written as DNA, the CDR3 is TGTGCCACCAGCACGACTAGCGGGACTGGCAAGACAGATACGCAGTATTTT. It specifies CATSTTSGTGKTDTQYF.

To note about this clone: At the DNA level, this CDR3 is encoded by other sequences in the same sample as well. The chain carries TRBV9 and TRBJ2-3, with D unclear. V was clipped by 0 bases and J by 4 bases, with 3 bases between them. CDR1 is SGDLS and CDR2 is YYNGEE in the germline V gene. The CDR3 consists of 12 residues. The CDR3 DNA sequence: TGTGCCAGCAGCGTAGAATCAGATACGCAGTATTTT. It codes for CASSVESDTQYF.

This clone was detected only once. The CDR3 bases are TGTGCCAGCAGCCCGAGTCAGGGGGCAGTCGCTTTCTTT. It yields the protein CASSPSQGAVAFF. The chain uses TRBV6-6 and TRBJ1-1; 8 bases are a match to TRBD1. V dropped 6 bases and J dropped 11; count of bases not matched to a gene: 11. Looked up from germline, CDR1 is MNHNY and CDR2 is SVGAGI (reference sequence). CDR3 length equals 13 residues.

J is TRBJ1-1 and V is TRBV7-2, with 11 nucleotides matching TRBD1. Germline V gives CDR1 SGHTA, CDR2 FQGNSA. This CDR3 region has 15 residues. V was clipped by 5 bases and J by 1 base; unmatched bases: 3. The CDR3 reads CASSRGQGANTEAFF. The CDR3 nucleotides read TGTGCCAGCAGCCGTGGACAGGGGGCGAACACTGAAGCTTTCTTT.

This clone was detected a few times. The chain employs TRBV2 and TRBJ2-1; TRBD1 matches at 9 bases. The V gene's germline CDR1 is SNHLY and CDR2 FYNNEI. With V trimmed by 7 bases and J by 4 bases, 5 bases remained unmatched. This CDR3 has 14 residues. The CDR3 sequence is CASTPGQGYNEQFF. The CDR3 nucleotides read TGTGCCAGCACTCCGGGACAGGGTTACAATGAGCAGTTCTTC.

The chain joins TRBV27 to TRBJ1-4; unclear D gene. The V and J ends lost 8 bases and 5 bases respectively, with 12 bases between them. CDR3 size: 13 residues. The V gene's germline CDR1 is MNHEY and CDR2 SMNVEV (reference sequence). CDR3 amino acids: CASGRAENEKLFF. The CDR3 DNA sequence: TGTGCCAGCGGCCGAGCCGAAAATGAAAAACTGTTTTTT. The full variable domain, its missing parts supplied by reference TRBV27 and TRBJ1-4, is EAQVTQNPRYLITVTGKKLTVTCSQNMNHEYMSWYRQDPGLGLRQIYYSMNVEVTDKGDVPEGYKVSRKEKRNFPLILESPSPNQTSLYFCASGRAENEKLFFGSGTQLSVL.

The V and J genes are TRBV4-3 and TRBJ2-5; D is ambiguous. Deletions cut 0 bases from V and 0 bases from J, with 5 bases between. Germline lookup yields CDR1 LGHNA and CDR2 YSLEER. The CDR3 has 14 residues. CDR3 protein: CASSQDAYQETQYF. CDR3 DNA sequence: TGCGCCAGCAGCCAAGACGCGTACCAAGAGACCCAGTACTTC.

J is TRBJ2-1 and V is TRBV9, with unresolved D. V was trimmed by 0 bases and J by 0 bases, leaving 7 bases between them. The CDR3 length is 15 residues. Germline V gene lookup returns CDR1 SGDLS and CDR2 YYNGEE. In DNA form, the CDR3 reads TGTGCCAGCAGCGTAGACGCGAGCTCCTACAATGAGCAGTTCTTC. It is translated as CASSVDASSYNEQFF.